This T cell receptor beta chain is drawn from a study of blood T cell repertoires in COVID-19. As for the study in general: The cDNA or gDNA used as material had been derived from T cells, B-cell-depleted T cells, or PBMCs.

The study drew participants aged roughly 18 to 89 years from 24 US areas. Within 2 weeks of study entry, exposed participants had contacted a PCR-confirmed or clinician-diagnosed COVID-19 case. This CDR3 has 14 residues. The ends lost 5 bases at V and 3 bases at J; junction bases unmatched: 5. CDR1 PRHDT and CDR2 FYEKMQ come from the germline V gene (reference sequence). Methods used by the authors: The authors estimated nucleated cell counts from reference gene primer amplification. Clones were read by immunoSEQ multiplex PCR, and TCRdb kept only the in-frame ones, dropping some. V, J and clone size reflect that table, while D and trimming were determined from the DNA. Seen here are fewer than 400,000 clones, 90% to 95% observed once, and the top ten hold almost 4%.

This TCR was sampled from a woman aged 30 to 39 who had been exposed to COVID-19. The chain carries TRBV13 and TRBJ1-2; 8 nucleotides match TRBD1. The sample was PBMCs or T cells enriched from blood (not recorded which). CDR3: CASSLWTGYYGYTF. For the CDR3, the DNA is TGTGCCAGCAGCCTGTGGACAGGGTACTATGGCTACACCTTC. Looking up the rest from reference TRBV13 and TRBJ1-2 gives the full variable domain: AAGVIQSPRHLIKEKRETATLKCYPIPRHDTVYWYQQGPGQDPQFLISFYEKMQSDKGSIPDRFSAQQFSDYHSELNMSSLELGDSALYFCASSLWTGYYGYTFGSGTRLTVV.